Detailed here is one TCR beta chain. These data are taken from a study of glioma-infiltrating T cells after dendritic cell vaccination. About the research overall: Autologous tumor lysate was loaded overnight onto monocyte-derived dendritic cells grown seven to eight days with IL-4 and GM-CSF.

TCRB CDR3 was amplified from 2 ug genomic DNA or less. TCRdb's table, derived via immunoSEQ multiplex PCR, lists solely in-frame clones and lacks some. The repertoire holds about 63,000 clones, approximately 81% seen once, with roughly 9% in the top ten. The time point was: after dendritic cell vaccination, including at tumor progression/relapse. J was trimmed by 4 bases and V by 10 bases; bases with no gene match: 15. Germline loops: CDR1 ENHRY, CDR2 SYGVKD. This CDR3 spans 15 amino acids. The chain carries TRBV10-3 and TRBJ2-7, with 8 bases fitting TRBD1. The starting material was blood, obtained after dendritic cell vaccination. The sequence derives from a human donor with glioblastoma. The CDR3 nucleotides are TGTGCCAGTAACCAACCCCAGGGGGCTGTGTACGAGCAGTACTTC. Encoded protein: CASNQPQGAVYEQYF.